The 10 T cell receptor beta chains below all came from one sample that was sequenced in a study of blood T cell repertoires in COVID-19. TCRdb's copy holds only in-frame clones and misses some; the assay was immunoSEQ multiplex PCR. The sample shows roughly 190,000 clones, 80% to 90% of them seen only once. Sequenced sample: peripheral blood. Receptors originate from a human donor in a cohort sampled during active COVID-19.

The chain links TRBV10-3 to TRBJ2-2; TRBD1 might be the D (5 bases). This CDR3 region has 15 residues. Germline-derived CDR1 and CDR2 are ENHRY and SYGVKD. The ends were cut back, 6 bases at V and 5 bases at J, with 16 bases in the middle. The CDR3 coding sequence is TGTGCCATCAGGAAGGAGTCAGGGCGAACCGGGGAGCTGTTTTTT. Residues: CAIRKESGRTGELFF.

The genes are TRBV2 and TRBJ2-7; D might be TRBD1 (6 bases). The CDR3 runs 16 residues. Germline V gene sequence: CDR1 SNHLY, CDR2 FYNNEI. Trimming left V 4 bases short and J 2 bases short, with 18 bases between. Here the CDR3 reads CASSVAQGNRPYEQYV. Written as DNA, the CDR3 is TGTGCCAGCAGTGTTGCTCAGGGGAATAGACCCTACGAGCAGTACGTC.

The chain combines TRBV18 with TRBJ2-4; 10 nucleotides line up with TRBD1. Losses at the gene ends were 3 bases for V and 11 bases for J; bases not matched to a gene: 13. This CDR3 contains 16 residues. Looked up from germline, CDR1 is KGHSH and CDR2 is LQKENI. Here the CDR3 reads CASSPGQGSTTSLQYF. CDR3 coding DNA: TGTGCCAGCTCACCGGGACAGGGGAGTACCACGAGTCTTCAGTACTTC.

This sequence joins TRBV10-3 and TRBJ2-7; perhaps TRBD2 as D (5 bases). The CDR3 extends over 14 amino acids. Trimming took 2 bases from V and 1 from J, leaving 9 bases between them. Germline-derived CDR1 and CDR2 are ENHRY and SYGVKD. CDR3 DNA: TGTGCCATCAGTGAGAGAGCGGATTCCTACGAGCAGTACGTC. It translates to CAISERADSYEQYV.

The chain couples TRBV28 to TRBJ2-2; 7 bases align to TRBD2. CDR3 length equals 14 residues. From germline, CDR1 is MDHEN and CDR2 SYDVKM. Losses at the gene ends were 8 bases for V and 7 bases for J; bases not matched to a gene: 10. The CDR3 is CASAGDQSVGELFF. CDR3 nucleotides: TGTGCCAGCGCGGGGGATCAAAGTGTCGGGGAGCTGTTTTTT.

The V and J genes are TRBV9 and TRBJ1-1; a weak D match, TRBD1 (6 bases). The CDR3 spans 17 residues. Germline assignment: CDR1 SGDLS and CDR2 YYNGEE. Trimming left V 4 bases short and J 0 bases short, with 19 bases between. CDR3 DNA sequence: TGTGCCAGCAGCCACCCACAGGGTACGACCATGAACACTGAAGCTTTCTTT. It codes for CASSHPQGTTMNTEAFF.

A single count supports this clone. The chain uses TRBV10-3 and TRBJ2-1; 11 nucleotides match TRBD2. The CDR3 runs to 16 residues. J gave up 3 bases and V 0 bases, and 1 base lay outside the gene matches. Germline assignment: CDR1 ENHRY and CDR2 SYGVKD. In DNA, the CDR3 is TGTGCCATCAGTGAGTCTGGGACTAGCGGCTACAATGAGCAGTTCTTC. This sequence encodes CAISESGTSGYNEQFF.

The V call is TRBV18, the J call TRBJ2-5, with D tentatively TRBD1 (5 bases). The CDR3 is 13 residues long. Deletions cut 4 bases from V and 1 base from J, with 7 bases between. CDR1 and CDR2 from the germline V gene are KGHSH and LQKENI. For the CDR3, the DNA is TGTGCCAGCTCACGACAGTCCCAAGAGACCCAGTACTTC. Its translation: CASSRQSQETQYF.

In DNA form, the CDR3 reads TGTGCCATCAGGACAGGGACGGGGTCTGAAGCTTTCTTT. Its translation is CAIRTGTGSEAFF. The chain links TRBV10-3 to TRBJ1-1, with 7 bases matching TRBD1. The CDR3 is 13 amino acids. V shed 6 bases, J shed 6 bases, and the junction held 7 bases outside the gene matches. Germline loops: CDR1 ENHRY, CDR2 SYGVKD.

The chain joins TRBV28 to TRBJ1-3; TRBD1 agrees at 7 bases. This CDR3 has 13 amino acids. The V segment lost 6 bases and the J segment 5 bases; nucleotides outside the gene matches: 4. Germline V gene sequence: CDR1 MDHEN, CDR2 SYDVKM. CDR3 nucleotides: TGTGCCAGCAGGGGGGACAGCCGAAACACCATATATTTT. It encodes CASRGDSRNTIYF.